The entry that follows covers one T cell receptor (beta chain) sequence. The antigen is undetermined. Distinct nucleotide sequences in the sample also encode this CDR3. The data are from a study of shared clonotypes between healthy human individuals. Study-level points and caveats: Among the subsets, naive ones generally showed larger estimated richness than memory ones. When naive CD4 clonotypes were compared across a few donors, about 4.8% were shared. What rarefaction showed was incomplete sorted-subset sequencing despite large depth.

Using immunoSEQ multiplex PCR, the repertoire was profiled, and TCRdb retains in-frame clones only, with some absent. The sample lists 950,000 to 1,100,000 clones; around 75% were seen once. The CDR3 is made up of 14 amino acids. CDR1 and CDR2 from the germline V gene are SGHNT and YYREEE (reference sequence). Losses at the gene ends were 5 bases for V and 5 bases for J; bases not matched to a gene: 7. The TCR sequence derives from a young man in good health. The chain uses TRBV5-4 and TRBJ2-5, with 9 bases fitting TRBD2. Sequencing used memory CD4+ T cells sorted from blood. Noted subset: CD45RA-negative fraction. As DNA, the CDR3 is TGTGCCAGCAGTTCCGGGACTAGCAGGGAGACCCAGTACTTC. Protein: CASSSGTSRETQYF. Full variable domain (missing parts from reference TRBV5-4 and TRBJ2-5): ETGVTQSPTHLIKTRGQQVTLRCSSQSGHNTVSWYQQALGQGPQFIFQYYREEENGRGNFPPRFSGLQFPNYSSELNVNALELDDSALYLCASSSGTSRETQYFGPGTRLLVL.